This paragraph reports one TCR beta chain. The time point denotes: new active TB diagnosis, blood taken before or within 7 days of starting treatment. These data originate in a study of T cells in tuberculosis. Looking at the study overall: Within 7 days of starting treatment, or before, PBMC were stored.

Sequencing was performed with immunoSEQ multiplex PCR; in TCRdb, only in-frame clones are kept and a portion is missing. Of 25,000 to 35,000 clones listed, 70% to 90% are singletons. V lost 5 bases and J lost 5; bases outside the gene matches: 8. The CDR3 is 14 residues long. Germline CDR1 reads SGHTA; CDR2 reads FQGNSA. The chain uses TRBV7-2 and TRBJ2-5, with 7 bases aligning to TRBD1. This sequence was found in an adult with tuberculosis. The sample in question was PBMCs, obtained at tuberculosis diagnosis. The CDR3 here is CASSQRGGRETQYF. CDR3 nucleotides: TGTGCCAGCAGCCAAAGAGGGGGCCGGGAGACCCAGTACTTC.